These 15 T cell receptor beta chains came from one sample sequenced in a study of CD8 T cells in Susac syndrome. RNA was extracted with the RNeasy kit, and a quantity of roughly 0.45 to 1 ug was reverse transcribed using random hexamers. TCRdb processed the immunoSEQ multiplex PCR reads anew with MiXCR; each CDR3 protein has one entry. The sample records approximately 120,000 distinct CDR3 sequences, 92% being singletons. The sample was CD8+ T cells from PBMCs. These receptors were obtained from a human donor in good health.

V gene TRBV7-9 combines with J gene TRBJ2-2, with 7 bases identical to TRBD1. The germline V gene has CDR1 SEHNR and CDR2 FQNEAQ (reference sequence). The CDR3 runs to 14 residues. Trimming took 4 bases from V and 4 from J; bases not matched to a gene: 3. The CDR3 coding sequence is TGTGCCAGCAGCTCCGGGACAGTCACCGGGGAGCTGTTTTTT. Amino acid sequence: CASSSGTVTGELFF.

The chain uses TRBV7-9 and TRBJ2-7, with 9 nucleotides matching TRBD1. With 1 base clipped from V and 1 base from J, the junction kept 5 bases outside the gene matches. The CDR3 runs 16 residues. CDR1 SEHNR and CDR2 FQNEAQ come from the germline V gene (reference sequence). CDR3 residues: CASSLGEGQGSYEQYF. The DNA of the CDR3 is TGTGCCAGCAGCTTAGGGGAGGGACAGGGATCCTACGAGCAGTACTTC.

This sequence joins TRBV4-2 and TRBJ2-2, with 7 bases identical to TRBD1. With V trimmed by 4 bases and J by 3 bases, 20 bases remained unmatched. The CDR3 runs to 20 residues. CDR1 is LGHNA and CDR2 is YNFKEQ in the germline V gene. CDR3 amino acids: CASSPILRRGPEDYTGELFF. CDR3 nucleotides: TGTGCCAGCAGCCCTATACTGCGTAGGGGGCCCGAAGATTACACCGGGGAGCTGTTTTTT.

This rearrangement joins TRBV25-1 to TRBJ1-2; D not resolved. Germline values: CDR1 MGHDK, CDR2 SYGVNS. This CDR3 spans 14 amino acids. Trimming removed 2 bases at V and 1 base at J, with 8 bases between. CDR3: CASSESRVNYGYTF. The CDR3 bases are TGTGCCAGCAGTGAAAGCCGAGTTAACTATGGCTACACCTTC.

This chain joins TRBV4-2 and TRBJ1-1; D is unresolved. Trimming stripped 4 bases from V and 11 bases from J, with 11 bases between. The CDR3 runs 11 residues. Germline CDR1 reads LGHNA; CDR2 reads YNFKEQ. CDR3 sequence reads: CASSRGIYAFF. CDR3 DNA: TGTGCCAGCAGCCGCGGGATTTATGCTTTCTTT.

As DNA, the CDR3 is TGTGCCAGCAGTGACCTCGCGAACACCGGGGAGCTGTTTTTT. Protein sequence: CASSDLANTGELFF. The gene calls are TRBV2 and TRBJ2-2; D unresolved. V lost 3 bases to trimming and J lost 0 bases, with 5 bases between them. This CDR3 is built from 14 residues. Germline assignment: CDR1 SNHLY and CDR2 FYNNEI.

This clonotype has only one observation. The chain recombines TRBV7-9 with TRBJ2-4; D perhaps matches TRBD1 (6 bases). In germline, CDR1 is SEHNR, CDR2 FQNEAQ (reference sequence). Trimming cost V 2 bases and J 1 base, with 6 bases left between them. The CDR3 is 14 residues long. The CDR3 DNA is TGTGCCAGCAGCTTAACAGGGGCCAAAAACATTCAGTACTTC. Protein product: CASSLTGAKNIQYF.

This clonotype has a single count. V usage is TRBV13 and J usage is TRBJ1-3; TRBD1 matches 9 bases. Unmatched junction bases numbered 1, after V lost 4 bases and J lost 0 bases. Germline V gene lookup returns CDR1 PRHDT and CDR2 FYEKMQ (reference sequence). The CDR3 has 15 residues. CDR3: CASSSDRGSGNTIYF. The DNA for the CDR3 is TGTGCCAGCAGCTCGGACAGGGGCTCTGGAAACACCATATATTTT.

The rearrangement links TRBV13 to TRBJ2-2; D is uncertain. From germline, CDR1 is PRHDT and CDR2 FYEKMQ (reference sequence). The CDR3 loop spans 13 amino acids. The V end was cut by 9 bases, the J end by 2 bases, with 10 bases between. This CDR3 reads CASKSTNTGELFF. The CDR3 coding sequence is TGTGCCAGTAAAAGTACAAACACCGGGGAGCTGTTTTTT.

The V call is TRBV29-1, the J call TRBJ1-2, with D possibly matching TRBD1 (5 bases). V lost 2 bases to trimming and J lost 6 bases, with 16 bases between them. The length of the CDR3 is 14 residues. Germline V CDR1 and CDR2: SQVTM, ANQGSEA. The CDR3 region is CSVESQANRDGYTF. The CDR3 bases are TGCAGCGTTGAATCACAGGCGAACCGGGATGGCTACACCTTC.

The chain recombines TRBV20-1 with TRBJ2-1; TRBD1 is a possible D gene (5 bases). This CDR3 is built from 14 residues. The V end lost 5 bases, the J end lost 9 bases, and 20 bases lay between the germline ends. Germline CDR1 reads DFQATT; CDR2 reads SNEGSKA (reference sequence). Here the CDR3 DNA reads TGCAGTGCTGACAGTAAGGCGCAGGCGCTTGAGCAGTTCTTC. Amino acid sequence: CSADSKAQALEQFF.

CDR3 residues: CASSLPGQGYEQYF. CDR3 in DNA: TGTGCCAGCAGCTTACCGGGACAGGGATACGAGCAGTACTTC. This chain joins TRBV7-2 and TRBJ2-7; 9 nucleotides align to TRBD1. This CDR3 region has 14 residues. V shed 2 bases, J shed 4 bases, and the junction held 3 bases outside the gene matches. CDR1 is SGHTA and CDR2 is FQGNSA in the germline V gene.

V gene TRBV30 combines with J gene TRBJ1-5, with D unclear. Trimming took 0 bases from V and 4 from J, leaving 7 bases between them. The CDR3 runs 13 residues. The germline gives CDR1 GTSNPN, CDR2 SVGIG (reference sequence). The CDR3 coding sequence is TGTGCCTGGAGTGTAGAAGGTAATCAGCCCCAGCATTTT. Translation gives CAWSVEGNQPQHF.

V is TRBV2 and J is TRBJ1-4; D possibly corresponds to TRBD1 (5 bases). The CDR3 is made up of 18 amino acids. Germline V gene sequence: CDR1 SNHLY, CDR2 FYNNEI. V was clipped by 1 base and J by 8 bases, with 23 bases between them. CDR3 nucleotides: TGTGCCAGCAGTGAAGGTTATCTGCGGGGGGTTGAGATCGAAAAACTGTTTTTT. This sequence encodes CASSEGYLRGVEIEKLFF.

This chain links TRBV14 with TRBJ2-7; 8 bases match TRBD1. Per the germline V gene, CDR1 is SGHDN and CDR2 is FVKESK. The CDR3 totals 16 residues. V dropped 4 bases and J dropped 3; count of bases not matched to a gene: 11. CDR3 amino acids: CASSLSLGQANYEQYF. DNA for the CDR3: TGTGCCAGCAGCCTGAGCCTGGGACAGGCCAACTACGAGCAGTACTTC.